The 24 T cell receptor beta chains below all came from one sample that was sequenced in a study of blood T cells in healthy people across ages. Next came a second PCR, run for about 7 to 12 cycles, which used a sample-barcoded 5' primer along with a J-beta primer mix. TCRdb fed the 5' RACE reads into MiXCR, producing one record per CDR3 protein. The data show roughly 500,000 distinct CDR3 sequences, 25% to 30% seen once. The sample consisted of blood. These receptor sequences come from a woman aged 70-85 years in good health.

The chain is built from TRBV18 and TRBJ2-2; TRBD1 matches 10 bases. The V gene end was trimmed by 4 bases and the J gene end by 4 bases; junction bases not matched to a gene: 3. The germline V gene has CDR1 KGHSH and CDR2 LQKENI. The CDR3 is 15 amino acids. CDR3 amino acids: CASSRQGAATGELFF. The CDR3 region has the DNA TGTGCCAGCTCACGACAGGGGGCGGCCACCGGGGAGCTGTTTTTT.

There are a few counts of this clonotype. The CDR3 nucleotides read TGCGCCAGCAGCTTGGCCTTAGCGGGGGTGAAAGAGACCCAGTACTTC. The encoded protein is CASSLALAGVKETQYF. The chain is built from TRBV5-1 and TRBJ2-5; 9 bases are a match to TRBD2. The CDR3 is 16 amino acids. The germline gives CDR1 SGHRS, CDR2 YFSETQ. V shed 0 bases, J shed 3 bases, and the junction held 6 bases outside the gene matches.

Only a few counts were recorded for this clonotype. The chain joins TRBV7-3 to TRBJ2-7; 7 nucleotides align to TRBD1. Germline CDR1 is SGHTA and CDR2 is FQGTGA. The CDR3 is 15 residues long. Trimming removed 1 base from V and 2 bases from J; junction bases left unmatched: 5. The CDR3 DNA reads as TGTGCCAGCAGCTTAAGAGGGGGCAACACCTACGAGCAGTACTTC. It encodes CASSLRGGNTYEQYF.

This clonotype was seen more than once but under ten times. The chain's CDR3 is CASSPRLASETQYF. In DNA, the CDR3 is TGTGCCAGCAGCCCCCGACTAGCCTCAGAGACCCAGTACTTC. The chain couples TRBV7-9 to TRBJ2-5; 7 bases are shared with TRBD2. Trimming took 5 bases from V and 4 from J; bases not matched to a gene: 7. CDR1 is SEHNR and CDR2 is FQNEAQ in the germline V gene (reference sequence). The CDR3 sequence is 14 residues long.

The V call is TRBV19, the J call TRBJ2-5; TRBD2 matches 11 bases. CDR3 size: 16 residues. V lost 3 bases and J lost 1; bases outside the gene matches: 4. Germline assignment: CDR1 LNHDA and CDR2 SQIVND (reference sequence). The CDR3 loop is CASSILAGGAQETQYF. For the CDR3, the DNA is TGTGCCAGTAGTATTCTAGCGGGGGGCGCCCAAGAGACCCAGTACTTC.

The rearrangement joins TRBV12-3 or TRBV12-4 to TRBJ2-7; D assignment may be TRBD1 or TRBD2 (5 bases each). V lost 5 bases, J lost 8 bases, and 19 bases lay in between. The CDR3 has 14 amino acids. The CDR3 DNA reads as TGTGCCAGCAGTCCCTCCCCCTGGGGGAACAAGCAGTACTTC. The encoded protein is CASSPSPWGNKQYF.

The chain is built from TRBV24-1 and TRBJ1-4, with TRBD1 identical over 8 bases. The germline gives CDR1 KGHDR, CDR2 SFDVKD. CDR3 length equals 20 residues. V lost 4 bases to trimming and J lost 7 bases; unmatched junction nucleotides: 22. CDR3 coding DNA: TGTGCCACCAGTGACCCAGGACAGGGCCCATTGGGGACCCCTGGTGAAAAACTGTTTTTT. Encoded protein: CATSDPGQGPLGTPGEKLFF.

This clonotype was picked up a small number of times. The genes are TRBV29-1 and TRBJ2-5; 11 bases are shared with TRBD2. CDR3 size: 14 residues. The junction had 5 bases not matched to a gene; V was cut back by 4 bases and J by 4 bases. Germline V lookup: CDR1 SQVTM, CDR2 ANQGSEA. CDR3 amino acids: CSVVLAGATETQYF. The CDR3 DNA reads TGCAGCGTTGTACTAGCGGGGGCTACAGAGACCCAGTACTTC.

The V call is TRBV12-3 or TRBV12-4, the J call TRBJ2-4; D not resolved. The CDR3 is 11 amino acids. V lost 1 base, J lost 9 bases, and 4 bases lay in between. CDR3: CASSLGGIQYF. The DNA of the CDR3 is TGTGCCAGCAGTTTAGGGGGCATTCAGTACTTC.

This rearrangement joins TRBV6-6 to TRBJ1-2, with D tentatively TRBD1 (6 bases). The CDR3 loop spans 14 amino acids. The V end was cut by 4 bases, the J end by 7 bases, with 16 bases between. Germline loops: CDR1 MNHNY, CDR2 SVGAGI (reference sequence). This CDR3 reads CASSWGHGGAGYTF. In nucleotides, the CDR3 is TGTGCCAGCAGTTGGGGGCATGGGGGGGCTGGCTACACCTTC.

This clonotype has just a few counts. The chain combines TRBV6-1 with TRBJ1-5; D gene uncertain. Germline CDR1 is MNHNS and CDR2 is SASEGT. This CDR3 contains 11 residues. Trimming stripped 3 bases from V and 5 bases from J, with 2 bases between. The CDR3 DNA sequence: TGTGCCAGCAGTGAGGATCAGCCCCAGCATTTT. It encodes CASSEDQPQHF.

The chain has TRBV5-6 and TRBJ2-3; TRBD2 might be the D (7 bases). This CDR3 comprises 13 residues. Germline CDR1 SGHDT, CDR2 YYEEEE. Trimming pared 7 bases from V and 10 bases from J, leaving 19 bases between. This CDR3 reads CASAITIGGPQYF. In DNA form, the CDR3 reads TGTGCCAGCGCTATCACAATCGGGGGGCCGCAGTATTTT. Combining the CDR3 with reference TRBV5-6 and TRBJ2-3 gives the whole variable domain DAGVTQSPTHLIKTRGQQVTLRCSPKSGHDTVSWYQQALGQGPQFIFQYYEEEERQRGNFPDRFSGHQFPNYSSELNVNALLLGDSALYLCASAITIGGPQYFGPGTRLTVL.

J is TRBJ1-1 and V is TRBV5-1; D is unclear. There are 15 residues in the CDR3. Looked up from germline, CDR1 is SGHRS and CDR2 is YFSETQ. Between the trimmed V and J ends, which lost 4 bases and 7 bases, there was a span of 20 bases. The CDR3 loop reads CASSREGGREGEAFF. CDR3 bases: TGCGCCAGCAGCCGCGAAGGTGGGCGGGAGGGTGAAGCTTTCTTT.

The chain links TRBV12-3 or TRBV12-4 to TRBJ2-1; D is undetermined. The V gene lost 7 bases and the J gene lost 0 bases, with 19 bases spanning the gap. The CDR3 consists of 17 residues. CDR3 region: CASTGEWVGGSYNEQFF. For the CDR3, the DNA is TGTGCCAGCACGGGTGAATGGGTCGGTGGCTCCTACAATGAGCAGTTCTTC.

The CDR3 here is CSVREGPYNSPLHF. As DNA, the CDR3 is TGCAGTGTCCGGGAAGGGCCCTATAATTCACCCCTCCACTTT. The chain joins TRBV20-1 to TRBJ1-6; D remains ambiguous. Germline values: CDR1 DFQATT, CDR2 SNEGSKA (reference sequence). V shed 7 bases and J shed 2 bases, with 12 bases lying between them. The CDR3 consists of 14 residues.

The sample holds a few counts of this clonotype. The gene calls are TRBV7-6 and TRBJ2-5, with D uncertain. The J call is doubtful: the DNA matches TRBJ2-7 better. This CDR3 is 14 amino acids long. Per germline, CDR1 SGHVS and CDR2 FNYEAQ. CDR3: CASSLVAGFYEQYF. The CDR3, as DNA: TGTGCCAGCAGCTTAGTGGCCGGGTTCTACGAGCAGTACTTC.

This clonotype was recorded a few times. The junction departs from the called germline gene at one end, perhaps through a read error. The chain's CDR3 is CASSPRDRGTTNEKLFF. CDR3 bases: TGTGCCAGCAGCCCCCGGGACAGGGGTACAACTAATGAAAAGCTGTTTTTT. The chain is built from TRBV7-2 and TRBJ1-4; the match to TRBD1 covers 10 bases. Per germline, CDR1 SGHTA and CDR2 FQGNSA. The CDR3 spans 17 residues.

The chain joins TRBV4-3 to TRBJ1-4, with D possibly being TRBD1 (6 bases). This CDR3 contains 15 residues. CDR1 and CDR2 (germline): LGHNA, YSLEER. V dropped 4 bases and J dropped 8 bases, with 17 bases sitting between them. CDR3 protein: CASSPKGGGGEKLFF. DNA of the CDR3: TGCGCCAGCAGCCCCAAAGGGGGAGGGGGGGAAAAACTGTTTTTT.

The chain has TRBV7-2 and TRBJ1-4; D not resolved. Trimming left V 2 bases short and J 3 bases short, with 7 bases between. Per the germline V gene, CDR1 is SGHTA and CDR2 is FQGNSA. The CDR3 has 14 amino acids. CDR3 protein: CASSLSGPNEKLFF. The CDR3 DNA reads as TGTGCCAGCAGCTTATCCGGGCCTAATGAAAAACTGTTTTTT.

V is TRBV7-2 and J is TRBJ2-1, with a possible D match to TRBD2 (6 bases). CDR1 and CDR2 from the germline V gene are SGHTA and FQGNSA. The CDR3 is 14 amino acids. Deletions cut 5 bases from V and 11 bases from J, with 19 bases between. The CDR3 region is CASSGRDLVNKQFF. The CDR3 DNA follows: TGTGCCAGCAGCGGCCGGGACTTAGTGAATAAGCAGTTCTTC.

The rearrangement joins TRBV11-2 to TRBJ1-4; possibly TRBD1 for D (5 bases). The CDR3 is 15 amino acids. Germline V gene sequence: CDR1 SGHAT, CDR2 FQNNGV. V was pared by 1 base and J by 3 bases, with 9 bases between. CDR3 nucleotide sequence: TGTGCCAGCAGCTTAGGCGGGGGTTCTAATGAAAAACTGTTTTTT. As protein: CASSLGGGSNEKLFF. Supplemented by reference TRBV11-2 and TRBJ1-4, the full variable domain reads EAGVAQSPRYKIIEKRQSVAFWCNPISGHATLYWYQQILGQGPKLLIQFQNNGVVDDSQLPKDRFSAERLKGVDSTLKIQPAKLEDSAVYLCASSLGGGSNEKLFFGSGTQLSVL.

The chain links TRBV6-2 or TRBV6-3 to TRBJ2-2; D is unclear. CDR1 is MNHEY and CDR2 is SVGEGT in the germline V gene. Trimming pared 7 bases from V and 6 bases from J, leaving 9 bases between. The CDR3 runs 12 residues. As DNA, the CDR3 is TGTGCCAGCACCCACGCGGCCGGGGAGCTGTTTTTT. It yields the protein CASTHAAGELFF.

The chain uses TRBV28 and TRBJ2-3; unclear D gene. The CDR3 is made up of 15 amino acids. Trimming took off 11 bases at V and 2 bases at J, with 20 bases between the two ends. Per the germline V gene, CDR1 is MDHEN and CDR2 is SYDVKM. CDR3 protein: CAHSGAVKATDTQYF. The CDR3 DNA follows: TGTGCCCACTCAGGCGCGGTTAAAGCCACAGATACGCAGTATTTT.

V gene TRBV5-1 combines with J gene TRBJ2-7, with 7 bases identical to TRBD1. Losses at the gene ends were 4 bases for V and 4 bases for J; bases not matched to a gene: 11. Germline CDR1 and CDR2: SGHRS and YFSETQ. This CDR3 is built from 15 residues. CDR3 amino acids: CASSGYRGGEYEQYF. CDR3 sequence (DNA): TGCGCCAGCAGCGGTTACAGGGGTGGAGAGTACGAGCAGTACTTC.